This is a list of T cell receptor beta chains from one sample in a study of human T cells and chemical hapten exposure. TCRdb re-analysed the RACE reads in MiXCR, keeping a single row per CDR3 protein. The sample lists fewer than 100,000 distinct CDR3 sequences, 8.6% seen once, with about 1.7% in the top ten. Source material: whole blood. The receptors derive from a female donor in good health. Some clones in this sample may be carry-over from other donors' samples. CDR3s include the opening cysteine and the closing phenylalanine or tryptophan. A D gene is named only where the DNA matches it firmly.

j_call v_call d_call cdr3_aa
TRBJ2-2 TRBV7-9 - CAGDNEGGELFF
TRBJ1-4 TRBV29-1 TRBD1 CSVGNRGLTTNEKLFF
TRBJ1-6 TRBV6-2/TRBV6-3 - CASSYALEGFPLHF
TRBJ2-3 TRBV12-3/TRBV12-4 - CASSLTGGTQDTQYF
TRBJ1-1 TRBV18 TRBD1 CASSPLTGMNTEAFF
TRBJ1-5 TRBV6-2/TRBV6-3 - CASSKLQGPRGQPQHF
TRBJ1-1 TRBV29-1 - CSVGWDDTTEAFF
TRBJ2-5 TRBV7-3 - CASSLNPRTEIQETQYF
TRBJ2-3 TRBV6-2/TRBV6-3 - CASRAVDGAYDTQYF
TRBJ1-1 TRBV7-9 TRBD1 CASSRRTGLNTEAFF
TRBJ2-5 TRBV6-2/TRBV6-3 - CASSLVSPGETQYF
TRBJ1-1 TRBV7-2 TRBD1 CASIWDRAAFF
TRBJ1-5 TRBV10-2 - CASSESYSNQPQHF
TRBJ2-3 TRBV6-2/TRBV6-3 - CASSFGYKTDTQYF
TRBJ1-5 TRBV11-2 - CASSLGRYSNQPQHF
TRBJ1-2 TRBV3-1 - CASSQEHSANYGYTF
TRBJ1-5 TRBV5-1 - CASSLGEGVQPQHF
TRBJ2-7 TRBV14 - CASSQDTWGLTAYEQYF
TRBJ1-1 TRBV29-1 - CSVDNTEAFF
TRBJ2-3 TRBV6-6 - CASSYSNIGGSTDTQYF
TRBJ2-3 TRBV12-3/TRBV12-4 - CASSFYGDTQYF
TRBJ1-1 TRBV6-4 - CASSAEGGQTEAFF
TRBJ2-7 TRBV6-5 - CASRYSGTPGDEQYF
TRBJ1-5 TRBV7-2 - CASSQPVGNQPQHF
TRBJ1-1 TRBV27 - CASSATILDPEAFF
TRBJ1-6 TRBV6-4 - CASSDRQGSSPLHF
TRBJ2-7 TRBV7-9 - CASSLALAGVRVEQYF
TRBJ1-1 TRBV5-4 - CASSSGSLRAFF
TRBJ2-3 TRBV20-1 TRBD2 CSFSGGSTDTQYF
TRBJ1-2 TRBV11-2 TRBD1 CASSSPSDRDSSF
TRBJ1-3 TRBV20-1 - CRRPGRFSSGNTIYF
TRBJ1-5 TRBV7-6 - CASSAGGDRRNQPQHF
TRBJ1-5 TRBV5-4 - CASSWENQPQHF
TRBJ1-4 TRBV7-9 - CASSLVPGLNEKLFF
TRBJ2-5 TRBV3-1 TRBD1 CASRDREETQYF
TRBJ1-1 TRBV7-8 - CASSLVGGHTEAFF
TRBJ1-4 TRBV20-1 - CSAGPGNEKLFF
TRBJ1-5 TRBV29-1 - CSTRDKETPIGNQPQHF
TRBJ2-7 TRBV10-3 TRBD1 CAISEPGQGPVEQYF
TRBJ2-1 TRBV6-2/TRBV6-3 TRBD2 CASSTYGGYSYNEQFF
TRBJ2-5 TRBV6-5 - CASSSPGLKETQYF